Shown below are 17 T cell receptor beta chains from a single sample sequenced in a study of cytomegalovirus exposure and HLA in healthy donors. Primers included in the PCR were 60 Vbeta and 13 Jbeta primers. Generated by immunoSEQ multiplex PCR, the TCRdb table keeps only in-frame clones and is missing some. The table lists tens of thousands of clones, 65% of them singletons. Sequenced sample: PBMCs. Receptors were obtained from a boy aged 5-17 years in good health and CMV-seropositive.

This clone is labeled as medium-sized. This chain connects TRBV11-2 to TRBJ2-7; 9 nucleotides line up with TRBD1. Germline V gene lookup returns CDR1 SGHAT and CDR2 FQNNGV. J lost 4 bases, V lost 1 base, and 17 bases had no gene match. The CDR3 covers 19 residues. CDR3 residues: CASSLVAGTGFLVEYEQYF. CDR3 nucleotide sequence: TGTGCCAGCAGCTTAGTCGCCGGGACAGGGTTCTTGGTGGAATACGAGCAGTACTTC.

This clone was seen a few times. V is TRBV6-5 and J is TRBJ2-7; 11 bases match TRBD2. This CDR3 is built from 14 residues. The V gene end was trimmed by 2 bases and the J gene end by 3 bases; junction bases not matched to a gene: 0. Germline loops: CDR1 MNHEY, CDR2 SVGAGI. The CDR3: CASSYGLAGYEQYF. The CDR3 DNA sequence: TGTGCCAGCAGTTACGGACTAGCGGGCTACGAGCAGTACTTC.

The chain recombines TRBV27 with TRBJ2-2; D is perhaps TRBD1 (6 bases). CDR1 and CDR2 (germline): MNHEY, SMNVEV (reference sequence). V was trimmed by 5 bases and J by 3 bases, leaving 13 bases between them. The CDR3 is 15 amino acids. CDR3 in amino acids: CASSPQGMYTGELFF. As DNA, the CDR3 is TGTGCCAGCAGTCCACAGGGAATGTACACCGGGGAGCTGTTTTTT.

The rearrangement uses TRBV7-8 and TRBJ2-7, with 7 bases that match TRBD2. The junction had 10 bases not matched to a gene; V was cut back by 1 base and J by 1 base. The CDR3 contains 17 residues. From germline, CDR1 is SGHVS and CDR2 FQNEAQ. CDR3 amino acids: CASSLGIVGGRSYEQYF. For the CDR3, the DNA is TGTGCCAGCAGCTTAGGCATCGTGGGGGGGAGGTCCTACGAGCAGTACTTC.

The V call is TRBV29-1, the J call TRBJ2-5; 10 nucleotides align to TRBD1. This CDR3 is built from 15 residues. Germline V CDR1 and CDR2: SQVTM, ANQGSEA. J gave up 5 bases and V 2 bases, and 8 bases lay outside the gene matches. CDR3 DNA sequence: TGCAGCGTTGAACCTTGGGACAGGGGTGGGGAGACCCAGTACTTC. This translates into CSVEPWDRGGETQYF. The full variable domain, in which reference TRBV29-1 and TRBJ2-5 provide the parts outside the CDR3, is SAVISQKPSRDICQRGTSLTIQCQVDSQVTMMFWYRQQPGQSLTLIATANQGSEATYESGFVIDKFPISRPNLTFSTLTVSNMSPEDSSIYLCSVEPWDRGGETQYFGPGTRLLVL.

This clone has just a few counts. CDR3 sequence (DNA): TGTGCCAGCAGCTTAAGAGTGGATACGCAGTATTTT. This translates into CASSLRVDTQYF. The rearrangement uses TRBV7-9 and TRBJ2-3; D not resolved. This CDR3 region has 12 residues. Germline V gene data show CDR1 as SEHNR and CDR2 as FQNEAQ (reference sequence). V lost 2 bases to trimming and J lost 6 bases, with 6 bases between them.

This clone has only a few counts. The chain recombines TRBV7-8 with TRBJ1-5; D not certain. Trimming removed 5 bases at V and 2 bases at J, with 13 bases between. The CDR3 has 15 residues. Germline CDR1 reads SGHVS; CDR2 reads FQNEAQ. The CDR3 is CASSPKPNGNQPQHF. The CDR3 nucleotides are TGTGCCAGCAGCCCGAAGCCCAACGGCAATCAGCCCCAGCATTTT.

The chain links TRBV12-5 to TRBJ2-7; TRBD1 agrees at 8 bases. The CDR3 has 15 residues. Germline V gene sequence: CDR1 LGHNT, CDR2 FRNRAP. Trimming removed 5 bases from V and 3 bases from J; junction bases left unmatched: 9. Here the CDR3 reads CASGPDRDDSYEQYF. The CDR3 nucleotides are TGTGCTAGTGGTCCGGACAGGGACGATAGCTACGAGCAGTACTTC.

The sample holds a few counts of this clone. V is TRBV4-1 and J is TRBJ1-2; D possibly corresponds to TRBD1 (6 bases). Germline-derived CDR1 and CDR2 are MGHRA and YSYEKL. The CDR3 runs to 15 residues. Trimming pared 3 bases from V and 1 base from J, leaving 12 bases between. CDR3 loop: CASSHGTLLNYGYTF. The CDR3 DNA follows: TGCGCCAGCAGCCACGGGACACTTCTTAACTATGGCTACACCTTC.

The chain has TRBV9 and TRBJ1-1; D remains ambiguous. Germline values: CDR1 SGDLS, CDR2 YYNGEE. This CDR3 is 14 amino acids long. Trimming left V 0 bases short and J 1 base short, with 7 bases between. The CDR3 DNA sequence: TGTGCCAGCAGCGTAGTGAGCGGGAACACTGAAGCTTTCTTT. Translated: CASSVVSGNTEAFF. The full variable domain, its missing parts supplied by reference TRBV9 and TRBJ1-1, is DSGVTQTPKHLITATGQRVTLRCSPRSGDLSVYWYQQSLDQGLQFLIQYYNGEERAKGNILERFSAQQFPDLHSELNLSSLELGDSALYFCASSVVSGNTEAFFGQGTRLTVV.

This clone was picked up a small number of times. CDR3 region: CASSLVAGVGEQYF. Written as DNA, the CDR3 is TGTGCCAGCAGCTTGGTGGCGGGGGTAGGCGAGCAGTACTTC. The rearrangement links TRBV5-4 to TRBJ2-7; 7 nucleotides line up with TRBD2. Germline CDR1 and CDR2: SGHNT and YYREEE (reference sequence). V shed 0 bases and J 6 bases; nucleotides not matched to a gene: 6. The CDR3 covers 14 residues.

The CDR3 spells CASSAPGQRNSPLHF. The CDR3 region has the DNA TGTGCCAGTAGTGCGCCGGGACAGAGGAATTCACCCCTCCACTTT. J is TRBJ1-6 and V is TRBV19, with 7 bases matching TRBD1. Germline V gene data show CDR1 as LNHDA and CDR2 as SQIVND (reference sequence). This CDR3 region has 15 residues. Trimming removed 5 bases from V and 7 bases from J; junction bases left unmatched: 8.

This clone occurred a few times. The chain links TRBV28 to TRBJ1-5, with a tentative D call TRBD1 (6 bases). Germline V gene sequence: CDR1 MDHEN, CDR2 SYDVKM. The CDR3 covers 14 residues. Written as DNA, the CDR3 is TGTGCAGGGTCTAGGGGGTACGGGAATCAGCCCCAGCATTTT. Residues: CAGSRGYGNQPQHF.

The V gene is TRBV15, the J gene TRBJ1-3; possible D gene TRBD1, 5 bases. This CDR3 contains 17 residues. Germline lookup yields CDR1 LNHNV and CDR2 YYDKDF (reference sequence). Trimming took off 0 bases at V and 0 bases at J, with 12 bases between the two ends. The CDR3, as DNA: TGTGCCACCAGCAGAGATTCTTTGGGGGGCTCTGGAAACACCATATATTTT. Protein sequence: CATSRDSLGGSGNTIYF.

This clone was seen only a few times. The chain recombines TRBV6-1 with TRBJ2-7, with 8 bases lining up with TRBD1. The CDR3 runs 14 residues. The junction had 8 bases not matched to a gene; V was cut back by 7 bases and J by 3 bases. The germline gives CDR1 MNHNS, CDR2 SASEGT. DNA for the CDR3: TGTGCCAGCATCCTGGACAGGGTTGTCTACGAGCAGTACTTC. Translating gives CASILDRVVYEQYF.

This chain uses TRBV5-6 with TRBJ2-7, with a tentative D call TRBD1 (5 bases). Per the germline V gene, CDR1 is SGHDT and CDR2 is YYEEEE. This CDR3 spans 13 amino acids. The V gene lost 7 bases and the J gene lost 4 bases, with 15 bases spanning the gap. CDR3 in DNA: TGTGCCAGCGCCCAGGGAAGGTGGTACGAGCAGTACTTC. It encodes CASAQGRWYEQYF. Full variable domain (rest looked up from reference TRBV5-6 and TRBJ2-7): DAGVTQSPTHLIKTRGQQVTLRCSPKSGHDTVSWYQQALGQGPQFIFQYYEEEERQRGNFPDRFSGHQFPNYSSELNVNALLLGDSALYLCASAQGRWYEQYFGPGTRLTVT.

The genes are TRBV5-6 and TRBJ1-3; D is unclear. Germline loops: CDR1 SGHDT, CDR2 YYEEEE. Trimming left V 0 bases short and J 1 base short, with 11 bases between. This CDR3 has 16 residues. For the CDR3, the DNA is TGTGCCAGCAGCTTGGAAATTGAGGGTTCTGGAAACACCATATATTTT. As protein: CASSLEIEGSGNTIYF.